A selection of T cell receptor beta chains follows, all from one sample in a study of sequential checkpoint blockade in melanoma. Method: immunoSEQ multiplex PCR; TCRdb's copy keeps in-frame clones and lacks some. The sample shows fewer than 40,000 clones, around nine tenths of them seen only once. Specimen: CD8+ T cells sorted from blood (inferred from file names), collected from a patient given nivolumab and ipilimumab in sequence. The source of these receptors is a human donor with melanoma. CDR3s include the opening cysteine and the closing phenylalanine or tryptophan. Each record gives: CDR3 length, J gene, V gene, CDR3 protein.

CDR3 length: 14
J gene: TRBJ2-1
V gene: TRBV5-1
CDR3 protein: CASSLGQPTNEQFF

CDR3 length: 13
J gene: TRBJ2-7
V gene: TRBV19
CDR3 protein: CASSITTTSEQYF

CDR3 length: 14
J gene: TRBJ1-5
V gene: TRBV28
CDR3 protein: CASSRTGGNQPQHF

CDR3 length: 13
J gene: TRBJ1-1
V gene: TRBV5-8
CDR3 protein: CASSFGTGTEAFF

CDR3 length: 16
J gene: TRBJ1-1
V gene: TRBV9
CDR3 protein: CASSVASGTMGTEAFF

CDR3 length: 15
J gene: TRBJ2-2
V gene: TRBV7-9
CDR3 protein: CASRSGGGTTGELFF

CDR3 length: 14
J gene: TRBJ1-2
V gene: TRBV29-1
CDR3 protein: CSVTSGTGFYGYTF

CDR3 length: 11
J gene: TRBJ1-1
V gene: TRBV6-4
CDR3 protein: CASSDGGVAFF

CDR3 length: 14
J gene: TRBJ1-4
V gene: TRBV19
CDR3 protein: CASKERRRDEKLFF

CDR3 length: 14
J gene: TRBJ1-1
V gene: TRBV11-2
CDR3 protein: CASSLGARNTEAFF

CDR3 length: 18
J gene: TRBJ2-3
V gene: TRBV2
CDR3 protein: CASSFLAGGRSSTDTQYF

CDR3 length: 15
J gene: TRBJ2-3
V gene: TRBV10-1
CDR3 protein: CASSEKLAGADTQYF

CDR3 length: 15
J gene: TRBJ2-1
V gene: TRBV7-9
CDR3 protein: CASRGDYPTYNEQFF

CDR3 length: 16
J gene: TRBJ2-1
V gene: TRBV21-1
CDR3 protein: CASSTAGGTFWNEQFF

CDR3 length: 12
J gene: TRBJ1-5
V gene: TRBV19
CDR3 protein: CASSTSNQPQHF

CDR3 length: 18
J gene: TRBJ2-1
V gene: TRBV7-9
CDR3 protein: CASSLGLAGGPIDNEQFF

CDR3 length: 15
J gene: TRBJ2-1
V gene: TRBV13
CDR3 protein: CASSPGLAPYNEQFF

CDR3 length: 14
J gene: TRBJ1-2
V gene: TRBV19
CDR3 protein: CASSFTTASYGYTF

CDR3 length: 15
J gene: TRBJ2-1
V gene: TRBV7-8
CDR3 protein: CASSLREGYGGEQFF

CDR3 length: 14
J gene: TRBJ2-3
V gene: TRBV6-4
CDR3 protein: CASSDGLAGDTQYF

CDR3 length: 16
J gene: TRBJ2-1
V gene: TRBV5-6
CDR3 protein: CASSFPLAETYNEQFF

CDR3 length: 21
J gene: TRBJ2-1
V gene: TRBV27
CDR3 protein: CASSLSIPGLAGEGEYNEQFF

CDR3 length: 13
J gene: TRBJ2-3
V gene: TRBV5-4
CDR3 protein: CASSLAGTDTQYF

CDR3 length: 15
J gene: TRBJ1-1
V gene: TRBV7-9
CDR3 protein: CASSLGPSAGTEAFF

CDR3 length: 16
J gene: TRBJ2-1
V gene: TRBV9
CDR3 protein: CASSVAIGGVLNEQFF

CDR3 length: 15
J gene: TRBJ2-2
V gene: TRBV7-6
CDR3 protein: CASSWGQGLTGELFF

CDR3 length: 14
J gene: TRBJ2-3
V gene: TRBV27
CDR3 protein: CASSPLLPTDTQYF

CDR3 length: 16
J gene: TRBJ2-3
V gene: TRBV27
CDR3 protein: CASSSLEGVVADTQYF

CDR3 length: 16
J gene: TRBJ2-7
V gene: TRBV6-5
CDR3 protein: CASSYGQVPYGGEQYF

CDR3 length: 13
J gene: TRBJ2-2
V gene: TRBV19
CDR3 protein: CASSWVNTGELFF

CDR3 length: 15
J gene: TRBJ2-2
V gene: TRBV15
CDR3 protein: CATSRAGIDTGELFF

CDR3 length: 14
J gene: TRBJ1-3
V gene: TRBV5-4
CDR3 protein: CASSVQGTGNTIYF

CDR3 length: 16
J gene: TRBJ2-1
V gene: TRBV4-1
CDR3 protein: CASSQGMQGFYNEQFF

CDR3 length: 16
J gene: TRBJ1-2
V gene: TRBV10-3
CDR3 protein: CAISGQQGRGDYGYTF

CDR3 length: 16
J gene: TRBJ1-1
V gene: TRBV4-1
CDR3 protein: CASKLGQGARYTEAFF

CDR3 length: 14
J gene: TRBJ2-7
V gene: TRBV27
CDR3 protein: CASSLGQGAYEQYF

CDR3 length: 13
J gene: TRBJ2-1
V gene: TRBV19
CDR3 protein: CASSIISRNEQFF

CDR3 length: 16
J gene: TRBJ1-1
V gene: TRBV4-1
CDR3 protein: CASSQAPGMGNTEAFF

CDR3 length: 15
J gene: TRBJ2-1
V gene: TRBV27
CDR3 protein: CASSFWGDRVGEQFF

CDR3 length: 14
J gene: TRBJ1-3
V gene: TRBV7-9
CDR3 protein: CASSLVSSGNTIYF

CDR3 length: 11
J gene: TRBJ2-5
V gene: TRBV27
CDR3 protein: CASSPGETQYF

CDR3 length: 13
J gene: TRBJ1-1
V gene: TRBV4-1
CDR3 protein: CASSQGGVTEAFF

CDR3 length: 16
J gene: TRBJ2-1
V gene: TRBV4-1
CDR3 protein: CASSQVGGGRLNEQFF

CDR3 length: 14
J gene: TRBJ1-2
V gene: TRBV7-9
CDR3 protein: CASSPDSFHYGYTF

CDR3 length: 13
J gene: TRBJ2-3
V gene: TRBV5-6
CDR3 protein: CASSPGGADTQYF

CDR3 length: 14
J gene: TRBJ1-4
V gene: TRBV5-1
CDR3 protein: CASSLASRAEKLFF

CDR3 length: 13
J gene: TRBJ1-1
V gene: TRBV30
CDR3 protein: CAWSVTGGTEAFF

CDR3 length: 11
J gene: TRBJ2-4
V gene: TRBV10-2
CDR3 protein: CASEGADIQYF

CDR3 length: 14
J gene: TRBJ2-2
V gene: TRBV28
CDR3 protein: CASKRESYTGELFF

CDR3 length: 15
J gene: TRBJ2-2
V gene: TRBV4-1
CDR3 protein: CASFEVEGGTGELFF

CDR3 length: 13
J gene: TRBJ1-1
V gene: TRBV30
CDR3 protein: CAWSVSGSTEAFF

CDR3 length: 16
J gene: TRBJ2-2
V gene: TRBV9
CDR3 protein: CASSVDGTGVTGELFF

CDR3 length: 15
J gene: TRBJ1-5
V gene: TRBV30
CDR3 protein: CAWTLGGGLGQPQHF

CDR3 length: 15
J gene: TRBJ2-1
V gene: TRBV19
CDR3 protein: CASSLSLGSYNEQFF